This T cell receptor beta chain was sequenced during a study of early T cells in non-severe SARS-CoV-2 infection. In this sample, this clonotype turned up a few times. The library protocol tagged individual cDNA molecules with unique molecular identifiers. TCRdb fed the 5' RACE reads into MiXCR, producing one record per CDR3 protein. There are about 77,000 distinct CDR3 sequences in the sample; approximately 15% occur only once, and approximately 2.9% lies in the top ten. Trimming at V came to 6 bases and at J to 2 bases, leaving 8 bases not matched to a gene. This CDR3 region has 15 residues. Germline values: CDR1 MNHEY, CDR2 SMNVEV (reference sequence).

Material for sequencing was whole blood. The clonotype was recovered from an adult who was a healthcare worker with PCR-confirmed SARS-CoV-2 infection or an uninfected control (not recorded which). The chain uses TRBV27 and TRBJ2-5; 8 nucleotides agree with TRBD1. The CDR3 DNA is TGTGCCAGCAGCCACCGACAGGGGAGACAAGAGACCCAGTACTTC. Amino acids: CASSHRQGRQETQYF.